These 15 T cell receptor beta chains came from one sample sequenced in a study of technical replicates of blood from a few donors. The table came from immunoSEQ multiplex PCR; TCRdb's copy has only in-frame clones and leaves some out. This sample has roughly 59,000 clones, with around 87% found just once. The material sequenced was PBMCs. The receptors stem from a human donor in good health. Some clones in this sample may be carry-over from other donors' samples.

The chain combines TRBV6-5 with TRBJ2-3; 9 bases match TRBD1. The length of the CDR3 is 16 residues. J lost 2 bases, V lost 1 base, and 4 bases had no gene match. In germline, CDR1 is MNHEY, CDR2 SVGAGI. CDR3 DNA sequence: TGTGCCAGCAGTTACTTCGGGACAGGGTCCACAGATACGCAGTATTTT. Its translation is CASSYFGTGSTDTQYF.

The chain joins TRBV12-5 to TRBJ2-5; D ambiguous. Trimming cost V 4 bases and J 5 bases, with 8 bases left between them. The CDR3 covers 12 residues. CDR1 is LGHNT, CDR2 FRNRAP, per germline. CDR3 DNA sequence: TGTGCTAGTGGTTGGAGCGAGGAGACCCAGTACTTC. This translates into CASGWSEETQYF.

The chain uses TRBV7-2 and TRBJ2-7; 12 bases agree with TRBD2. The CDR3 is 14 residues long. V was clipped by 7 bases and J by 7 bases; unmatched bases: 8. Germline-derived CDR1 and CDR2 are SGHTA and FQGNSA. The DNA for the CDR3 is TGTGCCAGCAAACCTGCTAGCGGGAGGGGGGAGCAGTACTTC. Residues: CASKPASGRGEQYF. Complete variable domain (other parts from reference TRBV7-2 and TRBJ2-7): GAGVSQSPSNKVTEKGKDVELRCDPISGHTALYWYRQSLGQGLEFLIYFQGNSAPDKSGLPSDRFSAERTGGSVSTLTIQRTQQEDSAVYLCASKPASGRGEQYFGPGTRLTVT.

This chain joins TRBV6-5 and TRBJ1-1, with 8 positions matching TRBD1. The length of the CDR3 is 11 residues. Germline-derived CDR1 and CDR2 are MNHEY and SVGAGI. Unmatched junction bases numbered 4, after V lost 5 bases and J lost 11 bases. CDR3 bases: TGTGCCAGCAGTGGACGACAGGGGGCTTTCTTT. Its protein product is CASSGRQGAFF.

This clone was found a few times. The rearrangement uses TRBV30 and TRBJ1-4, with 9 bases fitting TRBD1. V shed 2 bases and J 8 bases; nucleotides not matched to a gene: 6. Germline V lookup: CDR1 GTSNPN, CDR2 SVGIG (reference sequence). The CDR3 sequence is 14 residues long. The CDR3 DNA reads as TGTGCCTGGAGTCCGGGGACAGGGTACGAAAAACTGTTTTTT. This codes for CAWSPGTGYEKLFF.

This chain connects TRBV9 to TRBJ2-7; D ambiguous. Per germline, CDR1 SGDLS and CDR2 YYNGEE. The CDR3 loop spans 14 amino acids. V was trimmed by 0 bases and J by 2 bases, leaving 9 bases between them. Here the CDR3 DNA reads TGTGCCAGCAGCGTAGATCATGTTCCCTACGAGCAGTACTTC. Translation: CASSVDHVPYEQYF.

This chain uses TRBV4-2 with TRBJ1-2, with TRBD1 as a possible D gene (6 bases). Trimming cost V 0 bases and J 4 bases, with 12 bases left between them. Germline V gives CDR1 LGHNA, CDR2 YNFKEQ. The CDR3 loop spans 15 amino acids. CDR3 loop: CASSQESRQAYGYTF. CDR3 DNA: TGTGCCAGCAGCCAAGAATCCCGACAGGCCTATGGCTACACCTTC.

This clone was seen once. The chain joins TRBV7-2 to TRBJ1-3, with 7 bases lining up with TRBD1. The CDR3 consists of 14 residues. V shed 3 bases, J shed 3 bases, and the junction held 2 bases outside the gene matches. The germline V gene encodes CDR1 SGHTA and CDR2 FQGNSA. CDR3 sequence: CASSFNRGGNTIYF. Here the CDR3 DNA reads TGTGCCAGCAGCTTTAACAGGGGTGGAAACACCATATATTTT.

This chain links TRBV7-9 with TRBJ1-4; D is unclear. This CDR3 is 15 amino acids long. Per the germline V gene, CDR1 is SEHNR and CDR2 is FQNEAQ (reference sequence). Trimming stripped 5 bases from V and 2 bases from J, with 12 bases between. As DNA, the CDR3 is TGTGCCAGCAGCCCCCCCGGGGAGACTAATGAAAAACTGTTTTTT. Amino acids: CASSPPGETNEKLFF.

This sequence joins TRBV19 and TRBJ2-1, with 9 bases aligning to TRBD2. The V gene end was trimmed by 0 bases and the J gene end by 3 bases; junction bases not matched to a gene: 3. Germline values: CDR1 LNHDA, CDR2 SQIVND (reference sequence). The CDR3 has 16 amino acids. CDR3: CASSIETSGFYNEQFF. For the CDR3, the DNA is TGTGCCAGTAGTATAGAGACTAGCGGTTTCTACAATGAGCAGTTCTTC.

Only one count was recorded for this clone. V is TRBV30 and J is TRBJ2-7, with D hard to call. From germline, CDR1 is GTSNPN and CDR2 SVGIG (reference sequence). CDR3 size: 12 residues. V lost 3 bases to trimming and J lost 9 bases, with 15 bases between them. The CDR3 reads CAWSGIANGQYF. CDR3 bases: TGTGCCTGGAGCGGAATAGCTAACGGGCAGTACTTC. The full variable domain, completed using reference TRBV30 and TRBJ2-7, is SQTIHQWPATLVQPVGSPLSLECTVEGTSNPNLYWYRQAAGRGLQLLFYSVGIGQISSEVPQNLSASRPQDRQFILSSKKLLLSDSGFYLCAWSGIANGQYFGPGTRLTVT.

This chain links TRBV5-1 with TRBJ2-3; D might be TRBD2 (5 bases). Trimming removed 1 base from V and 0 bases from J, with 12 bases in between. This CDR3 comprises 16 residues. Germline-derived CDR1 and CDR2 are SGHRS and YFSETQ. CDR3 loop: CASSLSIAPSTDTQYF. The CDR3 DNA is TGCGCCAGCAGCTTGTCCATAGCGCCTAGCACAGATACGCAGTATTTT.

The J gene is TRBJ1-4, the V gene TRBV2; a possible D gene is TRBD1 (6 bases). Trimming took 7 bases from V and 8 from J, leaving 17 bases between them. From germline, CDR1 is SNHLY and CDR2 FYNNEI. This CDR3 comprises 14 residues. CDR3 sequence (DNA): TGTGCCAGCAAAAACAGGGAGTCGTCAGAAAAACTGTTTTTT. Its protein product is CASKNRESSEKLFF.

This clone showed up just once. The genes are TRBV5-1 and TRBJ1-5; 9 positions match TRBD1. The CDR3 length is 16 residues. V lost 0 bases and J lost 4; bases outside the gene matches: 5. CDR1 is SGHRS and CDR2 is YFSETQ in the germline V gene. The CDR3 coding sequence is TGCGCCAGCAGCTTGGGGACAGGGGTATTTAATCAGCCCCAGCATTTT. It is translated as CASSLGTGVFNQPQHF.

The DNA of the CDR3 is TGCGCCAGCAGCCAAGATCCCACTGATCGCACTGAAGCTTTCTTT. Encoded protein: CASSQDPTDRTEAFF. This chain links TRBV4-1 with TRBJ1-1; the D is unclear. The CDR3 has 15 amino acids. V lost 0 bases and J 4 bases, leaving 12 bases between the germline ends. Germline CDR1 MGHRA, CDR2 YSYEKL.